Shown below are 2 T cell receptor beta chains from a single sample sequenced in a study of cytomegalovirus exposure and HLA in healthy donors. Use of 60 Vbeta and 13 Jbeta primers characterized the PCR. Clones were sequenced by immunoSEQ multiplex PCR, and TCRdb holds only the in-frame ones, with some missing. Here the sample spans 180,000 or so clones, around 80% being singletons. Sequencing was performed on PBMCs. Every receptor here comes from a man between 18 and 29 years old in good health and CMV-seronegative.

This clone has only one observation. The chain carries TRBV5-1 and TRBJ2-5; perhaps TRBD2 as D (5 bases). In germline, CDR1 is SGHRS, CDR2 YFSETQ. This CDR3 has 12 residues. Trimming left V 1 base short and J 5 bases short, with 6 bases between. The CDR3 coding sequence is TGCGCCAGCAGCTTGACGGGGGAGACCCAGTACTTC. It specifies CASSLTGETQYF.

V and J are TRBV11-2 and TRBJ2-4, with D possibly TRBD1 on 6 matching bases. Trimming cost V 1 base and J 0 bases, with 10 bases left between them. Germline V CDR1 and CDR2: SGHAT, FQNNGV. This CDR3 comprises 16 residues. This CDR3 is CASSLGTDLAKNIQYF. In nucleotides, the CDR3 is TGTGCCAGCAGCTTAGGGACAGATCTAGCCAAAAACATTCAGTACTTC.